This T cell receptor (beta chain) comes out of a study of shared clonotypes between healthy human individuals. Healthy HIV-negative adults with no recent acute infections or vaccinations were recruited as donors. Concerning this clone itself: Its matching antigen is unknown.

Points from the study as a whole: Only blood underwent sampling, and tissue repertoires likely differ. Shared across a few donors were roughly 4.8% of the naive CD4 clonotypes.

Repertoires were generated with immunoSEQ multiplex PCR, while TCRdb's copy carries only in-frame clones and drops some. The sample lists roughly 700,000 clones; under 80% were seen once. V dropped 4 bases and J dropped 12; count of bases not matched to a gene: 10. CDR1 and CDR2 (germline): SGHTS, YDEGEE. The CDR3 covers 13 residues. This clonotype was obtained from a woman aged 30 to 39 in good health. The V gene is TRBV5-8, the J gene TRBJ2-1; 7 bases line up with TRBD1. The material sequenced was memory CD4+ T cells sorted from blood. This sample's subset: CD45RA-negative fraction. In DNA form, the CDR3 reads TGTGCCAGCAGCACTGGACAGGTCGAAGTGCAGTTCTTC. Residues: CASSTGQVEVQFF. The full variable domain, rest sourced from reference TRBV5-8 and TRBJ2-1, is EAGVTQSPTHLIKTRGQQATLRCSPISGHTSVYWYQQALGLGLQFLLWYDEGEERNRGNFPPRFSGRQFPNYSSELNVNALELEDSALYLCASSTGQVEVQFFGPGTRLTVL.